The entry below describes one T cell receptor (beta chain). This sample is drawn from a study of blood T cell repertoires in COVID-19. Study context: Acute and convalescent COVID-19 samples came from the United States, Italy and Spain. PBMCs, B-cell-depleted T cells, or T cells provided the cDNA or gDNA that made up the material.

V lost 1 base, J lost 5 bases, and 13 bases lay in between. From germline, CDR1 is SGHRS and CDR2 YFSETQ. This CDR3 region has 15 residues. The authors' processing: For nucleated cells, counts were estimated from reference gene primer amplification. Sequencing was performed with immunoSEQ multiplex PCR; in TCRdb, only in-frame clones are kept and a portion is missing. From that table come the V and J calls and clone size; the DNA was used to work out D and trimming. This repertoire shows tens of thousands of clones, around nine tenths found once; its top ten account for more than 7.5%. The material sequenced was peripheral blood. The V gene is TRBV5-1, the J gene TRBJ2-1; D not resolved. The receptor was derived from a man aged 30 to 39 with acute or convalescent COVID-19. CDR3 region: CASSLMIVADNEQFF. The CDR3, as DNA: TGCGCCAGCAGCTTGATGATAGTAGCTGACAATGAGCAGTTCTTC.